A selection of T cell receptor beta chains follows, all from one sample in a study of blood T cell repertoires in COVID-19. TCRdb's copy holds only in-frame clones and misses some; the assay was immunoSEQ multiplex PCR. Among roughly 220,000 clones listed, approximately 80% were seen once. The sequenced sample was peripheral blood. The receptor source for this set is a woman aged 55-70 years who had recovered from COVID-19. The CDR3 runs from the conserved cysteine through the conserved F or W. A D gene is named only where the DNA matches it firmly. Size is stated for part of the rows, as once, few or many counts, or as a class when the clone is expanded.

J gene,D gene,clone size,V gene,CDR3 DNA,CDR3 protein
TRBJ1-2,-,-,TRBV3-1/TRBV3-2,TGTGCCAGCAGCCAAGATTCGGGGGACGGTGGCTACACCTTC,CASSQDSGDGGYTF
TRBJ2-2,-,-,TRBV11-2,TGTGCCAGCAGCTTAGAAGTGGAACAGAGTTACACCGGGGAGCTGTTTTTT,CASSLEVEQSYTGELFF
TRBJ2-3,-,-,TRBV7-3,TGTGCCAGCAGCCTGGGGACTAGCACAGATACGCAGTATTTT,CASSLGTSTDTQYF
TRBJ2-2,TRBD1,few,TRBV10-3,TGTGCCAGCCGCCCGGGACAGGGATACATCGGGGAGCTGTTTTTT,CASRPGQGYIGELFF
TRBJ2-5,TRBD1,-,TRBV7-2,TGTGCCAGCAGCCCAAGGGACAGGGCGGAGACCCAGTACTTC,CASSPRDRAETQYF
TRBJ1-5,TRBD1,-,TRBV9,TGTGCCAGCAGCGCCGGAGGGGGCAGCAATCAGCCCCAGCATTTT,CASSAGGGSNQPQHF
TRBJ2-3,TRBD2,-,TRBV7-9,TGTGCCAGCAGCGTGACTAGCGGGGGGGCAGATACGCAGTATTTT,CASSVTSGGADTQYF
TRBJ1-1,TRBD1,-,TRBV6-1,TGTGCCAGCAGTGACAGGGGGCTGACTGAAGCTTTCTTT,CASSDRGLTEAFF
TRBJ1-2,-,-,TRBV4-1,TGCGCCAGCAGCCAACCCGGGACATCGAAAAACTATGGCTACACCTTC,CASSQPGTSKNYGYTF
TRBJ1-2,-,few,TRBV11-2,TGTGCCAGCAGCCCACAGAGTAACTATGGCTACACCTTC,CASSPQSNYGYTF
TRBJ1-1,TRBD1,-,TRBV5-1,TGCGCCAGCAGCTTGCGGACAGGCCCTGAAGCTTTCTTT,CASSLRTGPEAFF
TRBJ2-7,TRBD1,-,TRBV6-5,TGTGCCAGCAGTCGGGACAGAAACTACGAGCAGTACTTC,CASSRDRNYEQYF
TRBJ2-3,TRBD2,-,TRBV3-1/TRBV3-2,TGTGCCAGCAGCCAAGGTTTTAGCGGGGGGCGAACGGATACGCAGTATTTT,CASSQGFSGGRTDTQYF
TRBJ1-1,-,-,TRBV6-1,TGTGCCAGCAGTATTACAGTGAACACTGAAGCTTTCTTT,CASSITVNTEAFF
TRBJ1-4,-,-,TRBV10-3,TGTGCCATCAGTGTGCGTATTAATGAAAAACTGTTTTTT,CAISVRINEKLFF
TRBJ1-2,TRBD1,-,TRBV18,TGTGCCAGCTCACCGTTGGGACAGGGATACGGCTACACCTTC,CASSPLGQGYGYTF